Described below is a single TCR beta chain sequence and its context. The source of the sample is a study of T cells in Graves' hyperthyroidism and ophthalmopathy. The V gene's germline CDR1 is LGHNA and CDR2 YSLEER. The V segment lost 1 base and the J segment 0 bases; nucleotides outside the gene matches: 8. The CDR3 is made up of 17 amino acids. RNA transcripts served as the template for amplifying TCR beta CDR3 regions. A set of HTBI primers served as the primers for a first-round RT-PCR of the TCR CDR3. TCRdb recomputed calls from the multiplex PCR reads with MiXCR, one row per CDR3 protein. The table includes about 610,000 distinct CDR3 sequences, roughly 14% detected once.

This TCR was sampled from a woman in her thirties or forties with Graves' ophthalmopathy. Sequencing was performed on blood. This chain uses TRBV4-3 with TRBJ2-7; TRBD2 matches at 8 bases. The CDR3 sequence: CASSQVPTSASSYEQYF. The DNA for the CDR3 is TGCGCCAGCAGCCAAGTCCCGACTAGCGCGAGCTCCTACGAGCAGTACTTC.